Listed here are 28 T cell receptor beta chains from one sample, sequenced in a study of cytomegalovirus exposure and HLA in healthy donors. The primer mix had 60 Vbeta and 13 Jbeta primers. Assay: immunoSEQ multiplex PCR; the TCRdb copy retains only in-frame clones and omits some. The repertoire shows about 140,000 clones; the top ten hold roughly 2.7%. Sequenced input: PBMCs. These receptors were taken from a man aged 40-49 years in good health and CMV-seronegative.

The gene calls are TRBV7-7 and TRBJ2-4; 7 nucleotides align to TRBD1. Unmatched junction bases numbered 13, after V lost 2 bases and J lost 0 bases. Germline V gene lookup returns CDR1 SSHAT and CDR2 FNYEAQ (reference sequence). The CDR3 loop spans 19 amino acids. This CDR3 reads CASSLRKDKGALAKNIQYF. Here the CDR3 DNA reads TGTGCCAGCAGCTTAAGGAAGGATAAGGGGGCTCTAGCCAAAAACATTCAGTACTTC.

The chain recombines TRBV25-1 with TRBJ2-2; D is ambiguous. V was trimmed by 2 bases and J by 1 base, leaving 11 bases between them. CDR1 MGHDK and CDR2 SYGVNS come from the germline V gene. This CDR3 has 16 residues. The CDR3 DNA sequence: TGTGCCAGCAGTGAAAGTAGACTGAGGAACACCGGGGAGCTGTTTTTT. It translates to CASSESRLRNTGELFF.

The gene calls are TRBV5-1 and TRBJ2-5, with D perhaps TRBD1 (6 bases). Between the trimmed V and J ends, which lost 3 bases and 4 bases, there was a span of 13 bases. Germline V gives CDR1 SGHRS, CDR2 YFSETQ. The CDR3 is 14 amino acids. CDR3 region: CASSSTGAGETQYF. CDR3 in DNA: TGCGCCAGCAGCTCGACAGGCGCAGGAGAGACCCAGTACTTC.

V is TRBV7-2 and J is TRBJ2-7; tentatively, D is TRBD2 (6 bases). V was trimmed by 0 bases and J by 6 bases, leaving 15 bases between them. This CDR3 contains 15 residues. CDR1 SGHTA and CDR2 FQGNSA come from the germline V gene. The CDR3 spells CASSLARGMYSEQYF. CDR3 coding DNA: TGTGCCAGCAGCTTAGCACGGGGGATGTATAGCGAGCAGTACTTC.

The DNA of the CDR3 is TGCGCCAGCAGCCCATGGACAGGGAGGGATACGCAGTATTTT. This codes for CASSPWTGRDTQYF. J is TRBJ2-3 and V is TRBV5-1, with TRBD1 matching over 8 bases. V lost 4 bases, J lost 6 bases, and 7 bases stayed unmatched. CDR1 SGHRS and CDR2 YFSETQ come from the germline V gene. The CDR3 has 14 amino acids.

V and J are TRBV27 and TRBJ1-2; possibly TRBD1 for D (5 bases). The CDR3 runs to 15 residues. Trimming shortened V by 3 bases and J by 4 bases, and 15 bases separated the two germline ends. CDR1 and CDR2 from the germline V gene are MNHEY and SMNVEV (reference sequence). CDR3 sequence: CASSFSIRGSYGYTF. As DNA, the CDR3 is TGTGCCAGCAGTTTTTCCATCCGGGGGTCCTATGGCTACACCTTC.

The chain recombines TRBV7-9 with TRBJ2-7; D may be TRBD1 (6 bases). There are 13 residues in the CDR3. V lost 5 bases and J lost 6, with 14 bases in between. The V gene's germline CDR1 is SEHNR and CDR2 FQNEAQ (reference sequence). The CDR3 sequence is CASSLQNRVEQYF. CDR3 coding DNA: TGTGCCAGCAGCCTGCAAAACAGGGTCGAGCAGTACTTC.

The chain employs TRBV28 and TRBJ2-1, with D perhaps matching TRBD1 (5 bases). This CDR3 is 14 amino acids long. The germline CDR1 and CDR2 sequences are MDHEN and SYDVKM. V lost 3 bases to trimming and J lost 1 base, with 7 bases between them. The DNA for the CDR3 is TGTGCCAGCAGTTTCAAGGGGTCCTACAATGAGCAGTTCTTC. Residues: CASSFKGSYNEQFF.

The chain has TRBV2 and TRBJ2-5, with a weak D call TRBD1 (5 bases). Germline assignment: CDR1 SNHLY and CDR2 FYNNEI. The ends were cut back, 4 bases at V and 5 bases at J, with 8 bases in the middle. This CDR3 is built from 12 residues. DNA for the CDR3: TGTGCCAGCAGTGTCTACAGGGAGACCCAGTACTTC. Translated: CASSVYRETQYF.

This chain links TRBV13 with TRBJ1-3; D call uncertain. Looked up from germline, CDR1 is PRHDT and CDR2 is FYEKMQ (reference sequence). The CDR3 length is 13 residues. The germline V and J ends were trimmed by 5 bases and 7 bases, with 12 bases remaining between them. CDR3 loop: CASSLRGVNTIYF. DNA for the CDR3: TGTGCCAGCAGCCTCCGGGGAGTCAACACCATATATTTT. The complete variable domain, with remaining parts taken from reference TRBV13 and TRBJ1-3, reads AAGVIQSPRHLIKEKRETATLKCYPIPRHDTVYWYQQGPGQDPQFLISFYEKMQSDKGSIPDRFSAQQFSDYHSELNMSSLELGDSALYFCASSLRGVNTIYFGEGSWLTVV.

The chain is built from TRBV18 and TRBJ2-3; D is unresolved. Deletions cut 3 bases from V and 1 base from J, with 14 bases between. Germline V gene data show CDR1 as KGHSH and CDR2 as LQKENI. The CDR3 runs to 16 residues. The CDR3: CASSPSWVAGTDTQYF. For the CDR3, the DNA is TGTGCCAGCTCACCCTCCTGGGTGGCGGGCACAGATACGCAGTATTTT. Variable domain in full (rest from reference TRBV18 and TRBJ2-3): NAGVMQNPRHLVRRRGQEARLRCSPMKGHSHVYWYRQLPEEGLKFMVYLQKENIIDESGMPKERFSAEFPKEGPSILRIQQVVRGDSAAYFCASSPSWVAGTDTQYFGPGTRLTVL.

V and J are TRBV7-3 and TRBJ2-1, with 7 bases lining up with TRBD1. Germline V gives CDR1 SGHTA, CDR2 FQGTGA. The CDR3 consists of 15 residues. Losses at the gene ends were 6 bases for V and 5 bases for J; bases not matched to a gene: 10. The CDR3 loop reads CASSKTQGVDNEQFF. Written as DNA, the CDR3 is TGTGCCAGCAGTAAAACCCAGGGGGTGGACAATGAGCAGTTCTTC.

The CDR3 DNA reads TGTGCCAGCAGTTACTCGACAGGCGTCGACCAGCCCCAGCATTTT. It translates to CASSYSTGVDQPQHF. The chain has TRBV6-5 and TRBJ1-5; D possibly corresponds to TRBD1 (6 bases). This CDR3 has 15 amino acids. V lost 0 bases, J lost 7 bases, and 13 bases lay in between. Germline-derived CDR1 and CDR2 are MNHEY and SVGAGI.

The chain carries TRBV5-5 and TRBJ1-1, with a possible D match to TRBD1 (6 bases). Looked up from germline, CDR1 is SGHKS and CDR2 is YYEKEE (reference sequence). Deletions cut 5 bases from V and 1 base from J, with 15 bases between. The CDR3 runs to 15 residues. CDR3 region: CASSFLGGSNTEAFF. As DNA, the CDR3 is TGTGCCAGCAGTTTTTTAGGGGGATCGAACACTGAAGCTTTCTTT.

The V call is TRBV7-3, the J call TRBJ1-2; a weak D match, TRBD1 (6 bases). The CDR3 spans 14 residues. Trimming stripped 1 base from V and 6 bases from J, with 12 bases between. The V gene's germline CDR1 is SGHTA and CDR2 FQGTGA. CDR3 protein: CASSLRGQGNGYTF. The DNA of the CDR3 is TGTGCCAGCAGCTTAAGGGGACAAGGGAATGGCTACACCTTC.

The chain carries TRBV28 and TRBJ2-7; D might be TRBD1 (5 bases). The CDR3 contains 14 residues. Germline lookup yields CDR1 MDHEN and CDR2 SYDVKM. The V end was cut by 4 bases, the J end by 1 base, with 11 bases between. The chain's CDR3 is CASSSTTESYEQYF. The CDR3 DNA reads as TGTGCCAGCAGTTCGACGACAGAATCCTACGAGCAGTACTTC.

The rearrangement joins TRBV4-1 to TRBJ1-2; TRBD1 matches 10 bases. The J segment lost 7 bases and the V segment lost 1 base, leaving 9 bases of the junction unmatched. The germline gives CDR1 MGHRA, CDR2 YSYEKL. The CDR3 is 16 amino acids. CDR3 nucleotides: TGCGCCAGCAGCCAAGTTTCGGGACAGGGGTCGGGTGGCTACACCTTC. This translates into CASSQVSGQGSGGYTF.

The V call is TRBV5-1, the J call TRBJ2-1; 8 bases map to TRBD2. In germline, CDR1 is SGHRS, CDR2 YFSETQ. The CDR3 has 15 amino acids. Trimming removed 4 bases from V and 4 bases from J; junction bases left unmatched: 7. For the CDR3, the DNA is TGCGCCAGCAGCCTCGGGGGGGCTTCTTACAATGAGCAGTTCTTC. This encodes CASSLGGASYNEQFF.

This chain joins TRBV4-3 and TRBJ1-1, with D possibly matching TRBD1 (5 bases). With 4 bases removed from V and 0 bases from J, the gap between germline ends came to 12 bases. This CDR3 contains 15 residues. CDR1 is LGHNA, CDR2 YSLEER, per germline. The CDR3 spells CASSRVRDLNTEAFF. DNA for the CDR3: TGCGCCAGCAGCCGAGTTCGGGACTTGAACACTGAAGCTTTCTTT.

The J gene is TRBJ2-5, the V gene TRBV29-1; 11 bases line up with TRBD2. Losses at the gene ends were 8 bases for V and 4 bases for J; bases not matched to a gene: 6. CDR1 and CDR2 (germline): SQVTM, ANQGSEA. The CDR3 consists of 13 residues. CDR3 in DNA: TGCAGCATACTAGCGGGGGTCGGAGAGACCCAGTACTTC. This encodes CSILAGVGETQYF. The full variable domain, rest sourced from reference TRBV29-1 and TRBJ2-5, is SAVISQKPSRDICQRGTSLTIQCQVDSQVTMMFWYRQQPGQSLTLIATANQGSEATYESGFVIDKFPISRPNLTFSTLTVSNMSPEDSSIYLCSILAGVGETQYFGPGTRLLVL.

J is TRBJ1-2 and V is TRBV9; D is undetermined. Germline V gene data show CDR1 as SGDLS and CDR2 as YYNGEE. V was pared by 3 bases and J by 1 base, with 25 bases between. The CDR3 has 19 amino acids. The CDR3 region is CASSDDLWAASPINYGYTF. CDR3 DNA sequence: TGTGCCAGCAGCGACGATCTCTGGGCAGCCAGCCCGATTAACTATGGCTACACCTTC.

The chain couples TRBV9 to TRBJ2-5; D is possibly TRBD2 (6 bases). This CDR3 is 14 amino acids long. Trimming pared 0 bases from V and 3 bases from J, leaving 9 bases between. CDR1 and CDR2 (germline): SGDLS, YYNGEE. CDR3 amino acids: CASSVGTTKETQYF. CDR3 nucleotide sequence: TGTGCCAGCAGCGTAGGGACTACTAAAGAGACCCAGTACTTC.

The chain uses TRBV6-5 and TRBJ1-6; the D is unclear. Germline lookup yields CDR1 MNHEY and CDR2 SVGAGI. The CDR3 totals 12 residues. The V end was cut by 5 bases, the J end by 13 bases, with 12 bases between. The CDR3 sequence: CASSALLGPLHF. The CDR3 DNA reads TGTGCCAGCAGTGCTCTCCTCGGGCCCCTCCACTTT.

The V call is TRBV5-1, the J call TRBJ2-1; D possibly corresponds to TRBD2 (6 bases). V lost 3 bases, J lost 0 bases, and 7 bases lay in between. Per the germline V gene, CDR1 is SGHRS and CDR2 is YFSETQ. CDR3 size: 14 residues. CDR3 coding DNA: TGCGCCAGCAGCTCGGGAGACTCCTACAATGAGCAGTTCTTC. Translated, it gives CASSSGDSYNEQFF.

V is TRBV7-8 and J is TRBJ2-3, with 7 bases lining up with TRBD1. V gave up 2 bases and J gave up 4 bases; unmatched junction bases: 6. The V gene's germline CDR1 is SGHVS and CDR2 FQNEAQ. The CDR3 totals 15 residues. CDR3 sequence reads: CASSLKGGTADTQYF. The CDR3 coding sequence is TGTGCCAGCAGCTTAAAAGGGGGCACCGCAGATACGCAGTATTTT.

The chain carries TRBV5-1 and TRBJ1-1; 7 positions match TRBD1. CDR3 size: 15 residues. Germline values: CDR1 SGHRS, CDR2 YFSETQ. Trimming removed 4 bases from V and 0 bases from J; junction bases left unmatched: 6. Written as DNA, the CDR3 is TGCGCCAGCAGCGAGGGGGCTCTAATGAACACTGAAGCTTTCTTT. Encoded protein: CASSEGALMNTEAFF.

This chain uses TRBV18 with TRBJ1-3; D remains ambiguous. Germline lookup yields CDR1 KGHSH and CDR2 LQKENI. CDR3 length: 14 residues. V was cut by 3 bases and J by 2 bases, with 8 bases left in between. DNA for the CDR3: TGTGCCAGCTCACCTTCCGACACTGGAAACACCATATATTTT. Translated: CASSPSDTGNTIYF.

This rearrangement joins TRBV2 to TRBJ2-3; D possibly corresponds to TRBD2 (6 bases). The CDR3 spans 14 residues. The germline V and J ends were trimmed by 7 bases and 1 base, with 12 bases remaining between them. Germline-derived CDR1 and CDR2 are SNHLY and FYNNEI. The CDR3 here is CASTYERGTDTQYF. The CDR3 region has the DNA TGTGCCAGCACCTACGAGCGGGGCACAGATACGCAGTATTTT.